This note documents a single TCR beta chain sequence. Germline V lookup: CDR1 SGHDT, CDR2 YYEEEE. V was clipped by 5 bases and J by 4 bases; unmatched bases: 11. The CDR3 consists of 17 residues. This specimen comes from a study of cytomegalovirus exposure and HLA in healthy donors. 60 Vbeta and 13 Jbeta primers were used in PCR. The assay was immunoSEQ multiplex PCR, and TCRdb's table has in-frame clones only and misses some. The data contain about 160,000 clones, roughly 82% of them singletons. The sequence derives from a woman in her 50s in good health and CMV-seropositive. Sequencing input: PBMCs. The V and J genes are TRBV5-6 and TRBJ1-6, with TRBD1 matching over 8 bases. Here the CDR3 DNA reads TGTGCCAGCAGTTCCAGTAGGACAGGGCCTTATAATTCACCCCTCCACTTT. It yields the protein CASSSSRTGPYNSPLHF.